This entry lists 5 T cell receptor beta chains sequenced from one sample in a study of cytomegalovirus exposure and HLA in healthy donors (dated by TCRdb to about 2017). Library preparation used the immunoSEQ multiplex PCR assay. A mixture of 60 forward primers for TCR Vbeta segments and 13 reverse primers for TCR Jbeta segments was used in the multiplex PCR. Drawn from immuneACCESS, this table holds only the in-frame rearrangements with V and J called that TCRdb kept. Clones are partly lost; checked studies trace under half to an unresolved V gene and leave the rest unexplained. This sample lists about 120,000 clones; about 80% were detected once. The ten largest clones represent around 4.5% of the sample. The sequencing sample was made of PBMCs. Every receptor here comes from a man aged 25-40 years in good health and CMV-seropositive.

The V call is TRBV9, the J call TRBJ2-7; 7 bases agree with TRBD1. Germline values: CDR1 SGDLS, CDR2 YYNGEE. The junction had 3 bases not matched to a gene; V was cut back by 0 bases and J by 3 bases. The CDR3 is 14 amino acids. CDR3 sequence: CASSVGGTVYEQYF. CDR3 DNA: TGTGCCAGCAGCGTAGGGGGGACAGTCTACGAGCAGTACTTC.

The chain combines TRBV27 with TRBJ1-1; 7 bases fit TRBD1. V shed 6 bases, J shed 1 base, and the junction held 14 bases outside the gene matches. Germline CDR1 is MNHEY and CDR2 is SMNVEV (reference sequence). The CDR3 consists of 17 residues. CDR3 DNA: TGTGCCAGCAGGCGACAGGGCGTAAGTATAACGAACACTGAAGCTTTCTTT. Translated, it gives CASRRQGVSITNTEAFF.

V gene TRBV7-9 combines with J gene TRBJ1-1, with D possibly being TRBD1 (5 bases). Germline assignment: CDR1 SEHNR and CDR2 FQNEAQ (reference sequence). V lost 3 bases and J 4 bases, leaving 18 bases between the germline ends. The CDR3 covers 16 residues. This CDR3 is CASSFKKQGWSTEAFF. CDR3 DNA sequence: TGTGCCAGCAGCTTTAAAAAGCAGGGTTGGAGCACTGAAGCTTTCTTT.

The J gene is TRBJ1-1, the V gene TRBV4-1; D unresolved. CDR1 and CDR2 (germline): MGHRA, YSYEKL. Trimming removed 0 bases at V and 3 bases at J, with 8 bases between. CDR3 size: 14 residues. CDR3 region: CASSQDNGDTEAFF. The CDR3 DNA reads TGCGCCAGCAGCCAAGATAACGGGGACACTGAAGCTTTCTTT.

This chain connects TRBV19 to TRBJ1-3; D might be TRBD1 (5 bases). The CDR3 runs to 14 residues. The V gene lost 3 bases and the J gene lost 4 bases, with 10 bases spanning the gap. Germline values: CDR1 LNHDA, CDR2 SQIVND (reference sequence). In DNA form, the CDR3 reads TGTGCCAGTAGTATTCGGGGGATCGGAAACACCATATATTTT. It translates to CASSIRGIGNTIYF.